The 20 T cell receptor beta chains given below trace back to one sample, sequenced in a study of identifying expanded T cells in peripheral blood. The data were produced by immunoSEQ multiplex PCR, yet TCRdb's version contains in-frame clones alone and is incomplete. In the table there are about 120,000 clones, 75% to 90% of which are singletons. The sample comprised blood. The source is a person between 18 and 75 years old in good health.

This chain uses TRBV7-2 with TRBJ2-2; D not certain. Germline V gene data show CDR1 as SGHTA and CDR2 as FQGNSA. V gave up 1 base and J gave up 1 base, with 7 bases separating them. The CDR3 contains 15 residues. DNA for the CDR3: TGTGCCAGCAGCTTAGGGTTAGGGAACACCGGGGAGCTGTTTTTT. Encoded protein: CASSLGLGNTGELFF.

This rearrangement joins TRBV6-1 to TRBJ1-1; D possibly corresponds to TRBD1 (6 bases). V dropped 7 bases and J dropped 6 bases, with 18 bases sitting between them. Germline assignment: CDR1 MNHNS and CDR2 SASEGT. The CDR3 has 14 amino acids. CDR3 protein: CASNRGGLEAEAFF. CDR3 DNA: TGTGCCAGCAACCGGGGGGGGCTAGAAGCTGAAGCTTTCTTT.

The chain couples TRBV4-3 to TRBJ2-7; TRBD1 agrees at 8 bases. V lost 0 bases to trimming and J lost 3 bases; unmatched junction nucleotides: 10. Germline V gene data show CDR1 as LGHNA and CDR2 as YSLEER. The CDR3 loop spans 17 amino acids. CDR3 coding DNA: TGCGCCAGCAGCCAAGAAAAGGACAGGGCGGGTCTCTACGAGCAGTACTTC. This sequence encodes CASSQEKDRAGLYEQYF.

V gene TRBV25-1 combines with J gene TRBJ2-7, with D perhaps TRBD1 (6 bases). The CDR3 is 15 residues long. Germline CDR1 reads MGHDK; CDR2 reads SYGVNS. Trimming removed 1 base at V and 2 bases at J, with 12 bases between. The CDR3 region has the DNA TGTGCCAGCAGTGAATTAGGGGGTCCGCCCTACGAGCAGTACTTC. This translates into CASSELGGPPYEQYF.

The J gene is TRBJ2-2, the V gene TRBV27; no clear D gene. CDR3 length equals 14 residues. Trimming shortened V by 3 bases and J by 5 bases, and 10 bases separated the two germline ends. In germline, CDR1 is MNHEY, CDR2 SMNVEV (reference sequence). As DNA, the CDR3 is TGTGCCAGCAGTTTTATCGGACGGACCGGGGAGCTGTTTTTT. Protein: CASSFIGRTGELFF.

V and J are TRBV6-5 and TRBJ2-5; 9 positions match TRBD2. Germline CDR1 is MNHEY and CDR2 is SVGAGI. The trim removed 3 bases at V and 5 bases at J, leaving 4 bases unmatched. The length of the CDR3 is 14 residues. CDR3 sequence (DNA): TGTGCCAGCAGTTATAGCGGGGGATTGGAGACCCAGTACTTC. It translates to CASSYSGGLETQYF.

This CDR3 is CASSLAGGQDTQYF. CDR3 sequence (DNA): TGTGCCAGCAGCTTAGCGGGGGGGCAAGATACGCAGTATTTT. The genes are TRBV7-8 and TRBJ2-3; D may be TRBD2 (7 bases). CDR1 and CDR2 from the germline V gene are SGHVS and FQNEAQ. The CDR3 has 14 residues. Trimming left V 0 bases short and J 5 bases short, with 9 bases between.

This chain joins TRBV7-8 and TRBJ1-3; D is possibly TRBD1 (5 bases). Trimming removed 1 base from V and 2 bases from J, with 9 bases in between. The CDR3 contains 15 residues. Per germline, CDR1 SGHVS and CDR2 FQNEAQ. CDR3 nucleotides: TGTGCCAGCAGCTTAGTCCCGGGGGCTGGAAACACCATATATTTT. It specifies CASSLVPGAGNTIYF.

The chain combines TRBV11-2 with TRBJ1-1, with TRBD1 identical over 9 bases. Germline assignment: CDR1 SGHAT and CDR2 FQNNGV. The CDR3 loop spans 15 amino acids. The trim removed 5 bases at V and 3 bases at J, leaving 7 bases unmatched. The CDR3 here is CASSQGQGEYTEAFF. The DNA for the CDR3 is TGTGCCAGCAGCCAGGGACAGGGCGAGTACACTGAAGCTTTCTTT.

The rearrangement joins TRBV11-2 to TRBJ1-2; unclear D gene. Per the germline V gene, CDR1 is SGHAT and CDR2 is FQNNGV. Trimming took 3 bases from V and 7 from J, leaving 12 bases between them. The CDR3 covers 13 residues. Here the CDR3 DNA reads TGTGCCAGCAGCTTGTCGGGAGAGCGTGGCTACACCTTC. Its protein is CASSLSGERGYTF.

The chain recombines TRBV10-3 with TRBJ1-6, with no clear D. The ends were cut back, 2 bases at V and 7 bases at J, with 9 bases in the middle. Germline V gene sequence: CDR1 ENHRY, CDR2 SYGVKD. CDR3 length: 14 amino acids. CDR3 sequence: CAISEEDLNSPLHF. CDR3 bases: TGTGCCATCAGTGAGGAAGACCTCAATTCACCCCTCCACTTT.

The rearrangement joins TRBV29-1 to TRBJ1-5; maybe TRBD1 (6 bases). With 6 bases removed from V and 4 bases from J, the gap between germline ends came to 10 bases. This CDR3 region has 12 residues. The germline V gene has CDR1 SQVTM and CDR2 ANQGSEA. DNA of the CDR3: TGCAGCGTCCAACAGGGAAATCAGCCCCAGCATTTT. This sequence encodes CSVQQGNQPQHF.

This rearrangement joins TRBV28 to TRBJ2-1; 9 nucleotides line up with TRBD2. CDR1 is MDHEN, CDR2 SYDVKM, per germline. CDR3 size: 16 residues. The trim removed 5 bases at V and 3 bases at J, leaving 8 bases unmatched. CDR3 sequence: CASSPTGLASYNEQFF. The DNA for the CDR3 is TGTGCCAGCAGTCCCACGGGACTAGCCAGCTACAATGAGCAGTTCTTC.

The chain joins TRBV19 to TRBJ2-3; weak D call: TRBD1 (6 bases). Trimming removed 9 bases at V and 0 bases at J, with 13 bases between. This CDR3 spans 14 amino acids. Germline CDR1 is LNHDA and CDR2 is SQIVND (reference sequence). CDR3 coding DNA: TGTGCCAGCTCTAGACAGGCTAGCACAGATACGCAGTATTTT. It codes for CASSRQASTDTQYF.

The J gene is TRBJ2-1, the V gene TRBV4-1; 7 bases align to TRBD2. The CDR3 runs 18 residues. The germline gives CDR1 MGHRA, CDR2 YSYEKL. Losses at the gene ends were 3 bases for V and 0 bases for J; bases not matched to a gene: 11. This chain's CDR3 is CASSHPHGGGGSYNEQFF. CDR3 nucleotide sequence: TGCGCCAGCAGCCATCCCCATGGCGGGGGAGGCTCCTACAATGAGCAGTTCTTC.

The V gene is TRBV19, the J gene TRBJ2-2; 8 nucleotides match TRBD1. The CDR3 is made up of 14 amino acids. Germline values: CDR1 LNHDA, CDR2 SQIVND (reference sequence). After removal of 6 bases from V and 4 bases from J, the junction contained 4 bases not matched to a gene. CDR3 nucleotides: TGTGCCAGTAGGACGGGACAGGCCACCGGGGAGCTGTTTTTT. The encoded protein is CASRTGQATGELFF.

This clone was found a few times. The chain recombines TRBV2 with TRBJ1-1; a weak D match, TRBD1 (5 bases). V lost 3 bases and J lost 0, with 8 bases in between. Germline values: CDR1 SNHLY, CDR2 FYNNEI. The CDR3 has 14 residues. Written as DNA, the CDR3 is TGTGCCAGCAGTGACGACAGCATGAACACTGAAGCTTTCTTT. Protein: CASSDDSMNTEAFF.

This chain connects TRBV7-6 to TRBJ2-6; D ambiguous. The V and J ends lost 2 bases and 2 bases respectively, with 4 bases between them. The V gene's germline CDR1 is SGHVS and CDR2 FNYEAQ. This CDR3 is 14 amino acids long. The CDR3 is CASSLNPGANVLTF. CDR3 nucleotides: TGTGCCAGCAGCTTAAACCCTGGGGCCAACGTCCTGACTTTC.

This clone was seen only a few times. V is TRBV4-3 and J is TRBJ1-2, with 10 nucleotides matching TRBD1. V shed 4 bases, J shed 6 bases, and the junction held 8 bases outside the gene matches. The germline V gene encodes CDR1 LGHNA and CDR2 YSLEER. This CDR3 has 15 residues. DNA of the CDR3: TGCGCCAGCAGCCCCGGGACAGGGGAGGTCGATGGCTACACCTTC. The encoded protein is CASSPGTGEVDGYTF.

V usage is TRBV7-2 and J usage is TRBJ1-1; unclear D gene. Trimming took off 3 bases at V and 0 bases at J, with 11 bases between the two ends. The CDR3 sequence is 15 residues long. Germline CDR1 reads SGHTA; CDR2 reads FQGNSA. The CDR3 spells CASSFPHRMNTEAFF. The CDR3 DNA reads as TGTGCCAGCAGCTTCCCTCATCGGATGAACACTGAAGCTTTCTTT.